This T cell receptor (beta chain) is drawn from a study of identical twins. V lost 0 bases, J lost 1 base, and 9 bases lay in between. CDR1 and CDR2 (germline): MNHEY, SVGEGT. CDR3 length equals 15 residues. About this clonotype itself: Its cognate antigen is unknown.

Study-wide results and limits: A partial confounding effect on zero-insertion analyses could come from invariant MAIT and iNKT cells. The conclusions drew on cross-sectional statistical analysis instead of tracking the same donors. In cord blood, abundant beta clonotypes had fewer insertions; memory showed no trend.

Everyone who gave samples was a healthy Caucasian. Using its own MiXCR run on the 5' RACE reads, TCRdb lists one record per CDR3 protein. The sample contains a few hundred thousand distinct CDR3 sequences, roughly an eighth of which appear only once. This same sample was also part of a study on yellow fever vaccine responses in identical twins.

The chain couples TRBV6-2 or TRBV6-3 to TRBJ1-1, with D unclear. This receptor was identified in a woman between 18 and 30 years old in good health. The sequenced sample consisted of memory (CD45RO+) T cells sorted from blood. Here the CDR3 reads CASSYSGWENTEAFF. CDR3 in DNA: TGTGCCAGCAGTTACTCTGGCTGGGAGAACACTGAAGCTTTCTTT.